The clone carrying this TCR beta chain appeared a few times. Its target is unknown. With a J-beta primer mix and a sample-barcoded 5' primer, a second PCR ran about 7 to 11 cycles. MiXCR, run by TCRdb on the 5' RACE reads, gives a single entry per CDR3 protein. The table records 1.5 million to 2 million distinct CDR3 sequences, just under 50% of them present only once. The data belong to a study of blood T cells in healthy people across ages. This CDR3 contains 15 residues. Trimming took off 6 bases at V and 7 bases at J, with 22 bases between the two ends. Germline V gene lookup returns CDR1 DFQATT and CDR2 SNEGSKA (reference sequence). Study-level results: CMV status of donors was not determined, possibly confounding expanded clonotype changes.

This receptor was taken from a woman in her 40s in good health. Input material: blood. This chain connects TRBV20-1 to TRBJ1-5, with a possible D match to TRBD1 (6 bases). The CDR3 reads CSAVARTIDRQPQHF. CDR3 nucleotide sequence: TGCAGTGCCGTGGCCCGGACAATCGACAGGCAGCCCCAGCATTTT.